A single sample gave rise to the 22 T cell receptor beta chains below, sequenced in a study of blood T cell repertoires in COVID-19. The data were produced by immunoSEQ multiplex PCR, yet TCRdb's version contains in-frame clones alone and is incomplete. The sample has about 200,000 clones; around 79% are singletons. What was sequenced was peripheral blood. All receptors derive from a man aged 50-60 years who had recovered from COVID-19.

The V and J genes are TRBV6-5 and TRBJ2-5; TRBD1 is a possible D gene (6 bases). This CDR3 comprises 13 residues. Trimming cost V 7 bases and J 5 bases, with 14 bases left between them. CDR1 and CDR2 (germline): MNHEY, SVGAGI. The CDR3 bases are TGTGCCAGCACGGACAGACGGGTGGAGACCCAGTACTTC. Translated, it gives CASTDRRVETQYF.

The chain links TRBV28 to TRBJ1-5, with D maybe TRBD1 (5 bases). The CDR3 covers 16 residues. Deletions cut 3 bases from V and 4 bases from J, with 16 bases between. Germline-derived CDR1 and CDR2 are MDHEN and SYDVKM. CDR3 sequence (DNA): TGTGCCAGCAGTTTGGAGGGCAGGGATGGAAATCAGCCCCAGCATTTT. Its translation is CASSLEGRDGNQPQHF.

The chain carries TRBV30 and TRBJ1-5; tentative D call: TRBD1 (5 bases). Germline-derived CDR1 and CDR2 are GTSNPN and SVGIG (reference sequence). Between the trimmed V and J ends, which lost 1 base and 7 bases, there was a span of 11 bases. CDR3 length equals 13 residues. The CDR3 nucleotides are TGTGCCTGGAGTGCTGGGACTGAACAGCCCCAGCATTTT. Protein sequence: CAWSAGTEQPQHF.

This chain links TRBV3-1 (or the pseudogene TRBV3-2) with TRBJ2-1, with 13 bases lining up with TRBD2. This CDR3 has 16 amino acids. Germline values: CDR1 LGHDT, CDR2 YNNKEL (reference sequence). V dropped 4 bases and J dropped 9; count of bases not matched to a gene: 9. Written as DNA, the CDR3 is TGTGCCAGCAGCCTAGACCGGGGACTAGCGGGACGTGAGCAGTTCTTC. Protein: CASSLDRGLAGREQFF.

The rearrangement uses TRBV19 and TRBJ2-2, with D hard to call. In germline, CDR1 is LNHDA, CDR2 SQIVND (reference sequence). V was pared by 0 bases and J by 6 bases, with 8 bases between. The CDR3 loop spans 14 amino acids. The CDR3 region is CASSIDPSSGELFF. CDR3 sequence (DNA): TGTGCCAGTAGTATAGATCCCAGTTCCGGGGAGCTGTTTTTT. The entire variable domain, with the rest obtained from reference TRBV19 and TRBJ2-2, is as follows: DGGITQSPKYLFRKEGQNVTLSCEQNLNHDAMYWYRQDPGQGLRLIYYSQIVNDFQKGDIAEGYSVSREKKESFPLTVTSAQKNPTAFYLCASSIDPSSGELFFGEGSRLTVL.

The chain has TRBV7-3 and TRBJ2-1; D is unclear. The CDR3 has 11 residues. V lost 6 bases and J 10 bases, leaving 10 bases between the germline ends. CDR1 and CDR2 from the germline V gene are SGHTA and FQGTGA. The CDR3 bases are TGTGCCAGCAGTTCCGCGGAAGAGCAGTTCTTC. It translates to CASSSAEEQFF.

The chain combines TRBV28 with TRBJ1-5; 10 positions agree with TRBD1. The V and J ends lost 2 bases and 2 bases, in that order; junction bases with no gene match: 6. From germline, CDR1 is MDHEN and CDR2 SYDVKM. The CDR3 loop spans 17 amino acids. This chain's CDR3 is CASSLVTGGIGNQPQHF. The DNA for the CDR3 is TGTGCCAGCAGTTTAGTGACAGGGGGCATTGGCAATCAGCCCCAGCATTTT.

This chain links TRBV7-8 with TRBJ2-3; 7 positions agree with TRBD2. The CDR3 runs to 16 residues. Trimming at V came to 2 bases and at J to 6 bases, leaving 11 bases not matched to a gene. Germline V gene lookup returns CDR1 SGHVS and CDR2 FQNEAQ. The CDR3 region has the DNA TGTGCCAGCAGCTTACTTGCGGGAGAGTTTGGCGATACGCAGTATTTT. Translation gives CASSLLAGEFGDTQYF.

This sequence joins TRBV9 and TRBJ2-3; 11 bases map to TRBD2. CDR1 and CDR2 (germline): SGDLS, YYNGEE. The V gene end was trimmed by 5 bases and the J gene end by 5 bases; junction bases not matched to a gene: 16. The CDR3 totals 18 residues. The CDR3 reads CASRILWLAGGFGDTQYF. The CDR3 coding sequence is TGTGCCAGCAGAATCCTGTGGCTAGCGGGAGGCTTTGGAGATACGCAGTATTTT.

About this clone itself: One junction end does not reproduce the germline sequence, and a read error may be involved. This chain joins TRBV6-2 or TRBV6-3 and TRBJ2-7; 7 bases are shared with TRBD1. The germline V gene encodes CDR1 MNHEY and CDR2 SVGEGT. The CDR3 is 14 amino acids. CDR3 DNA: TGTGCCAGCAGTTACGACAGGGCGGCGGTTAGGTCAATCTTC. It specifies CASSYDRAAVRSIF.

CDR3 amino acids: CATKDRFSGNTIYF. CDR3 nucleotides: TGTGCCACCAAGGACAGGTTCTCTGGAAACACCATATATTTT. The rearrangement joins TRBV19 to TRBJ1-3, with TRBD1 matching over 7 bases. From germline, CDR1 is LNHDA and CDR2 SQIVND (reference sequence). This CDR3 is 14 amino acids long. The V segment lost 10 bases and the J segment 0 bases; nucleotides outside the gene matches: 6.

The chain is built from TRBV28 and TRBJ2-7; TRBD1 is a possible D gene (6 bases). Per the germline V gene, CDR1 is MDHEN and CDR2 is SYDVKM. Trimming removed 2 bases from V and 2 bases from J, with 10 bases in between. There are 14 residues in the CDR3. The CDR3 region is CASSLGQYAYEQYF. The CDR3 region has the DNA TGTGCCAGCAGTTTAGGACAGTACGCCTACGAGCAGTACTTC.

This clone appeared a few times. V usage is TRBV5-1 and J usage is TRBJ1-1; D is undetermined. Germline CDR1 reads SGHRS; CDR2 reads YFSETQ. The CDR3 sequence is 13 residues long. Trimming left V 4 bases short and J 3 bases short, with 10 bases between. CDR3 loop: CASSDGVDTEAFF. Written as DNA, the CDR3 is TGCGCCAGCAGCGATGGAGTAGACACTGAAGCTTTCTTT.

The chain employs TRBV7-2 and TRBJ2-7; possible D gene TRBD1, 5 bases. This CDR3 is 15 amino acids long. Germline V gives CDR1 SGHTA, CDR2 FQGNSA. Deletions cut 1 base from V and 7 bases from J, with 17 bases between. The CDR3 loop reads CASSLERPGLGEQYF. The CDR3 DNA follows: TGTGCCAGCAGCTTAGAACGGCCAGGGTTGGGGGAGCAGTACTTC.

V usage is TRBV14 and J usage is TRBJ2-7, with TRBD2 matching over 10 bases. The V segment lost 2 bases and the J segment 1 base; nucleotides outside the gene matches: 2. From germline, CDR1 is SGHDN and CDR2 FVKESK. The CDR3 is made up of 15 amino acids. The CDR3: CASSQTSGISYEQYF. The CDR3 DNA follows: TGTGCCAGCAGCCAAACTAGCGGGATTTCCTACGAGCAGTACTTC.

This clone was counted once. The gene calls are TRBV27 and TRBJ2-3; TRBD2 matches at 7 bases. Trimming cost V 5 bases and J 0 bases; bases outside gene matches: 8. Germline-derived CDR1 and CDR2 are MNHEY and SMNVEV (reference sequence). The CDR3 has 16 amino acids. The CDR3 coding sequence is TGTGCCAGCAGTCAGTTCACGGGGGGAAGCACAGATACGCAGTATTTT. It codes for CASSQFTGGSTDTQYF.

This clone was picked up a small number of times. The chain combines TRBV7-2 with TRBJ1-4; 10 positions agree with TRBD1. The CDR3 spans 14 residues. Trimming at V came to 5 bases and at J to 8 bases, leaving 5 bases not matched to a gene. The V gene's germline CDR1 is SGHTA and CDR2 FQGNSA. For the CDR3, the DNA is TGTGCCAGCAGCCCGGGACAGGGGAGGGAAAAACTGTTTTTT. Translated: CASSPGQGREKLFF.

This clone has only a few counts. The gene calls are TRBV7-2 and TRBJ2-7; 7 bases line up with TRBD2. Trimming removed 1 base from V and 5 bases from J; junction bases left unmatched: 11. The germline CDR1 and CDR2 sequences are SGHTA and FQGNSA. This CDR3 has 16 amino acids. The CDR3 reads CASSLVGAGTIDEQYF. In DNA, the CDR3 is TGTGCCAGCAGCTTAGTAGGGGCTGGGACTATCGACGAGCAGTACTTC.

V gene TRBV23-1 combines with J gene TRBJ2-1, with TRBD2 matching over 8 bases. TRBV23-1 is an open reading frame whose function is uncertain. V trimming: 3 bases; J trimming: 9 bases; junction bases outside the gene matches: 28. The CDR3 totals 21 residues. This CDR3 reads CASSQVRPGLGLLNRGPEQFF. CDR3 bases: TGCGCCAGCAGTCAGGTAAGACCGGGACTAGGACTATTAAACCGCGGCCCTGAGCAGTTCTTC.

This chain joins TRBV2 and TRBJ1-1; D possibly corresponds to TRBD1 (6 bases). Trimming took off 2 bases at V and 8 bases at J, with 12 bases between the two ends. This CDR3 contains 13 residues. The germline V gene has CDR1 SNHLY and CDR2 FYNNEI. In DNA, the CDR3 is TGTGCCAGCAGTGAATGGGCAGGGGCCGAAGCTTTCTTT. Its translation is CASSEWAGAEAFF. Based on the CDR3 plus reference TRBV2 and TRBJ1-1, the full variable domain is EPEVTQTPSHQVTQMGQEVILRCVPISNHLYFYWYRQILGQKVEFLVSFYNNEISEKSEIFDDQFSVERPDGSNFTLKIRSTKLEDSAMYFCASSEWAGAEAFFGQGTRLTVV.

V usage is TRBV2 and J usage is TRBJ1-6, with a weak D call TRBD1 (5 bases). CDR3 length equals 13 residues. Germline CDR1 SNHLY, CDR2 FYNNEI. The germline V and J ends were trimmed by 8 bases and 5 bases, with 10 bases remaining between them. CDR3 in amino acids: CASQDTNNSPLHF. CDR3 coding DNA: TGTGCCAGCCAGGACACAAATAATTCACCCCTCCACTTT.

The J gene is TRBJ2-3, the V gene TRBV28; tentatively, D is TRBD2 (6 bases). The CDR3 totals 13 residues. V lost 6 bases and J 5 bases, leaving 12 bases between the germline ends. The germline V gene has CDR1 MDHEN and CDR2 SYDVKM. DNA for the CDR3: TGTGCCAGCAGGTTCGGGGGTGAAGATACGCAGTATTTT. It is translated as CASRFGGEDTQYF.